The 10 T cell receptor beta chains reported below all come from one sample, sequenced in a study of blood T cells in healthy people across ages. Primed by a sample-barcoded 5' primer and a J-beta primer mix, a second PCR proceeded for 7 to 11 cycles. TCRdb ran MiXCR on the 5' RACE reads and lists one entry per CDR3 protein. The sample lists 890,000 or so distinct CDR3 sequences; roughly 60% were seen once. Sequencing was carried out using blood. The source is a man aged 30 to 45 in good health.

The CDR3 sequence is CASSLILDRGAGANVLTF. The CDR3, as DNA: TGTGCCAGCAGTTTAATATTGGACAGGGGGGCCGGGGCCAACGTCCTGACTTTC. This chain uses TRBV27 with TRBJ2-6; 10 nucleotides match TRBD1. The germline gives CDR1 MNHEY, CDR2 SMNVEV (reference sequence). CDR3 length: 18 amino acids. J was trimmed by 4 bases and V by 2 bases; bases with no gene match: 8. Combining the CDR3 with reference TRBV27 and TRBJ2-6 gives the whole variable domain EAQVTQNPRYLITVTGKKLTVTCSQNMNHEYMSWYRQDPGLGLRQIYYSMNVEVTDKGDVPEGYKVSRKEKRNFPLILESPSPNQTSLYFCASSLILDRGAGANVLTFGAGSRLTVL.

The DNA of the CDR3 is TGTGCCAGCACCTTGGGACAGGGGGCGGGTGAGCAGTACTTC. It specifies CASTLGQGAGEQYF. V usage is TRBV7-2 and J usage is TRBJ2-7; 12 bases align to TRBD1. V lost 7 bases, J lost 7 bases, and 8 bases stayed unmatched. Looked up from germline, CDR1 is SGHTA and CDR2 is FQGNSA. The CDR3 has 14 residues.

CDR3 sequence: CAWSRGQGNQPQHF. CDR3 nucleotide sequence: TGTGCCTGGAGCCGGGGACAGGGGAATCAGCCCCAGCATTTT. The chain uses TRBV30 and TRBJ1-5; 10 bases agree with TRBD1. CDR1 is GTSNPN and CDR2 is SVGIG in the germline V gene (reference sequence). The CDR3 contains 14 residues. Trimming took 3 bases from V and 4 from J; bases not matched to a gene: 3.

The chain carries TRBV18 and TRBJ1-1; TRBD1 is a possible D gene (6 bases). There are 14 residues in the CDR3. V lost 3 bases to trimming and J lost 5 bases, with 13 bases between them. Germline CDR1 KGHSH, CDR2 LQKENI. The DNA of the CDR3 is TGTGCCAGCTCACCTACAGGGAGTCGAACTGAAGCTTTCTTT. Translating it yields CASSPTGSRTEAFF.

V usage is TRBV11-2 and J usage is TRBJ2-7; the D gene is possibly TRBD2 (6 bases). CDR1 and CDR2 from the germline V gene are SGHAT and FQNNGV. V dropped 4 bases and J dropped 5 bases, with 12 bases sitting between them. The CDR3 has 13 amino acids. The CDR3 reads CASSSQRRDEQYF. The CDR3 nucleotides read TGTGCCAGCAGCTCGCAGCGGAGGGACGAGCAGTACTTC. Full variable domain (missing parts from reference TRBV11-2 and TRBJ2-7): EAGVAQSPRYKIIEKRQSVAFWCNPISGHATLYWYQQILGQGPKLLIQFQNNGVVDDSQLPKDRFSAERLKGVDSTLKIQPAKLEDSAVYLCASSSQRRDEQYFGPGTRLTVT.

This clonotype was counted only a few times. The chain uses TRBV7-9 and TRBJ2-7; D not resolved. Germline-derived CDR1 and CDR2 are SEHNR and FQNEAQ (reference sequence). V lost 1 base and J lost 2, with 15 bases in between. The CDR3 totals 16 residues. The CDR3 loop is CASSLEFAIRPYEQYF. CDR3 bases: TGTGCCAGCAGCTTAGAGTTTGCTATCAGACCCTACGAGCAGTACTTC.

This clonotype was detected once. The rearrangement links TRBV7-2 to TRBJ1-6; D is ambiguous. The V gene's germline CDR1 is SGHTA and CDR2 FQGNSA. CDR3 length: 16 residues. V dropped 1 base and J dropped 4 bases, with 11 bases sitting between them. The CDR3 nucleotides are TGTGCCAGCAGCTTAGTCGCAGTGGCATATAATTCACCCCTCCACTTT. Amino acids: CASSLVAVAYNSPLHF.

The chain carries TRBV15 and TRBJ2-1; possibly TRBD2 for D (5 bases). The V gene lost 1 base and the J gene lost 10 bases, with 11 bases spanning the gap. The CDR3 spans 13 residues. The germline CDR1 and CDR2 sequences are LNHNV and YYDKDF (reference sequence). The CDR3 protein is CATSRVRELEQFF. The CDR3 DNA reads TGTGCCACCAGCAGAGTTAGGGAGTTGGAGCAGTTCTTC.

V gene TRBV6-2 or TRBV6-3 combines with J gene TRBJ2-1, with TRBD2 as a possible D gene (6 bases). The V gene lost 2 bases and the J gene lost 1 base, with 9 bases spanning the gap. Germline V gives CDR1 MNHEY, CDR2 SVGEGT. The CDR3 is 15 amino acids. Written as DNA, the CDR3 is TGTGCCAGCAGTTACGAGGGGAGGTCCTACAATGAGCAGTTCTTC. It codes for CASSYEGRSYNEQFF.

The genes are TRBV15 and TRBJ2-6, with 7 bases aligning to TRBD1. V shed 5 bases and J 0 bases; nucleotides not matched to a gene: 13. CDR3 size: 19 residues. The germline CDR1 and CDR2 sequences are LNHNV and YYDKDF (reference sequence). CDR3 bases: TGTGCCACCAGCGTATTCCGACAGGGAAGTACCTCTGGGGCCAACGTCCTGACTTTC. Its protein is CATSVFRQGSTSGANVLTF.